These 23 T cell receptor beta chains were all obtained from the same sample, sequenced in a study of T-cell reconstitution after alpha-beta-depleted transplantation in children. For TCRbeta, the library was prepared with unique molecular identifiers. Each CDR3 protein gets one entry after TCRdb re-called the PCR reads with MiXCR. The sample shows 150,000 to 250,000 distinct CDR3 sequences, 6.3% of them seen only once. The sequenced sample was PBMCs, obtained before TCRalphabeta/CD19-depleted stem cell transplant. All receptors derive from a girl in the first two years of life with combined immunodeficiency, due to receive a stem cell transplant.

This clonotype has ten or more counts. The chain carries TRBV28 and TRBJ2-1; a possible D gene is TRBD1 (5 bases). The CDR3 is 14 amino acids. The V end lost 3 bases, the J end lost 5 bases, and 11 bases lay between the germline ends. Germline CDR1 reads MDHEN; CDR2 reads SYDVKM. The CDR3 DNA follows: TGTGCCAGCAGTTTGGTCCCAGGGAACAATGAGCAGTTCTTC. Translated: CASSLVPGNNEQFF.

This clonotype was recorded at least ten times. The DNA of the CDR3 is TGTGCCAGCAGGGAATGGGGCAGGGGAAATGAAAAACTGTTTTTT. Protein product: CASREWGRGNEKLFF. The chain couples TRBV6-1 to TRBJ1-4, with a tentative D call TRBD1 (6 bases). The ends were cut back, 6 bases at V and 5 bases at J, with 16 bases in the middle. CDR1 MNHNS and CDR2 SASEGT come from the germline V gene. The CDR3 is 15 residues long.

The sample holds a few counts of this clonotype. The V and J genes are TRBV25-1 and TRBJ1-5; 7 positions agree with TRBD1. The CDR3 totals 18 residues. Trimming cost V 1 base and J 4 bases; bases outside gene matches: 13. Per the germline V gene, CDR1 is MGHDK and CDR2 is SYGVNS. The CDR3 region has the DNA TGTGCCAGCAGTGAATCCCCTTCGAGGACAGGTCTGAATCAGCCCCAGCATTTT. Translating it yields CASSESPSRTGLNQPQHF.

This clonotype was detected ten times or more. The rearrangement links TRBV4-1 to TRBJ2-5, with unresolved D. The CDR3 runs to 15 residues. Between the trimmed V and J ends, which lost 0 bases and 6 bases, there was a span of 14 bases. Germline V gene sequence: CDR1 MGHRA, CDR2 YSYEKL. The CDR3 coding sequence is TGCGCCAGCAGCCAAGAACCGACCCTAGGGAAGACCCAGTACTTC. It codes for CASSQEPTLGKTQYF.

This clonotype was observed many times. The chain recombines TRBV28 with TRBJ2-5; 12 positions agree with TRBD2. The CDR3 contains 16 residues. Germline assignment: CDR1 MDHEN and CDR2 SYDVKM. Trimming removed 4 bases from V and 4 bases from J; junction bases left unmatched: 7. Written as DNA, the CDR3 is TGTGCCAGCAGTTCCCTAGCGGGGGGGGAGGGAGAGACCCAGTACTTC. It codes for CASSSLAGGEGETQYF. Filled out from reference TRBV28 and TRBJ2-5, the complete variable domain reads DVKVTQSSRYLVKRTGEKVFLECVQDMDHENMFWYRQDPGLGLRLIYFSYDVKMKEKGDIPEGYSVSREKKERFSLILESASTNQTSMYLCASSSLAGGEGETQYFGPGTRLLVL.

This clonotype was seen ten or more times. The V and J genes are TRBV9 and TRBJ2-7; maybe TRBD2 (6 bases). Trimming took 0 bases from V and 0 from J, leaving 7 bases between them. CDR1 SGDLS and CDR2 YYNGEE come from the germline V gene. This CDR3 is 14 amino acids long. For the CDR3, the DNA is TGTGCCAGCAGCGTAGACGGGAGCTCCTACGAGCAGTACTTC. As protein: CASSVDGSSYEQYF.

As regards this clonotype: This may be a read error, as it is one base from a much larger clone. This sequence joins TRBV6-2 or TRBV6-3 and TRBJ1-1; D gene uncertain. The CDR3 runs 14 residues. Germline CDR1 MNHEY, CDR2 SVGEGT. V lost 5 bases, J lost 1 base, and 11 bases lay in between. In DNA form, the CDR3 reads TGTGCCAGCAGTCGGACGAGAAGGAACACTGAAGCTTTCTTT. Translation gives CASSRTRRNTEAFF.

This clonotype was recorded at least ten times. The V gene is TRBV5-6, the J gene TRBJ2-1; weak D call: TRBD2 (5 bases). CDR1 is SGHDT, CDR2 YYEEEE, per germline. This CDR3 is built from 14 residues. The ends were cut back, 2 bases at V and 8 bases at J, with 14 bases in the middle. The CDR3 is CASSFSGGRDEQFF. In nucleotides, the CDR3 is TGTGCCAGCAGCTTCTCTGGCGGGCGGGATGAGCAGTTCTTC.

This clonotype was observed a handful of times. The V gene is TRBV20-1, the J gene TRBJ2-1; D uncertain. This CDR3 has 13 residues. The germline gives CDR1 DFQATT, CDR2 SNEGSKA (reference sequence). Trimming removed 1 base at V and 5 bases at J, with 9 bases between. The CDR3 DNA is TGCAGTGCTAGAGCCGTCGACCACAATGAGCAGTTCTTC. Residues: CSARAVDHNEQFF.

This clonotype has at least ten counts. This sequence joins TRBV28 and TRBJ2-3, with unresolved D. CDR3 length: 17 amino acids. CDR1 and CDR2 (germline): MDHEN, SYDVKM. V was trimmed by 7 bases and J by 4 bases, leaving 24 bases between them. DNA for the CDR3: TGTGCCAGCAACCCCGGGTTCAAGCCCCAGTTCTCAGATACGCAGTATTTT. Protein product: CASNPGFKPQFSDTQYF.

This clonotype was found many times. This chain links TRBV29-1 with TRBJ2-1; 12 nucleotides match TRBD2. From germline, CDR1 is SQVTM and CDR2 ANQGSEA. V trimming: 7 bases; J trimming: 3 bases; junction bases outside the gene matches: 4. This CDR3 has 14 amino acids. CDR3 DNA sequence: TGCAGCGCGAAACTAGCGGGAGGCTACAATGAGCAGTTCTTC. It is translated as CSAKLAGGYNEQFF.

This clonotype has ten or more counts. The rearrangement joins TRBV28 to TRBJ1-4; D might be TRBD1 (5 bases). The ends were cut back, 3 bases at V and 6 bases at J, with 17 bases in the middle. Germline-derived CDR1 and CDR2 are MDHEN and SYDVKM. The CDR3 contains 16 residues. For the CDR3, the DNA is TGTGCCAGCAGTTTTCCCCACGGGGCGCAGGATGAAAAACTGTTTTTT. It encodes CASSFPHGAQDEKLFF.

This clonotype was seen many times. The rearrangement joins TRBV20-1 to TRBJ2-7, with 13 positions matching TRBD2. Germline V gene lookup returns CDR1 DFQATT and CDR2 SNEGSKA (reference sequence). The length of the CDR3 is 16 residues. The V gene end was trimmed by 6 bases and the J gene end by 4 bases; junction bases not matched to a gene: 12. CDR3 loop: CSAPGLAGVRGYEQYF. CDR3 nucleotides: TGCAGTGCGCCAGGACTAGCGGGAGTGAGGGGTTACGAGCAGTACTTC.

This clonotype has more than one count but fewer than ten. In DNA form, the CDR3 reads TGCAGCGTTTTTGGGACTAGCGTGGGGGGGGAGCTGTTTTTT. Translated, it gives CSVFGTSVGGELFF. The chain links TRBV29-1 to TRBJ2-2; TRBD2 agrees at 10 bases. Germline lookup yields CDR1 SQVTM and CDR2 ANQGSEA. The CDR3 spans 14 residues. Trimming removed 5 bases from V and 8 bases from J; junction bases left unmatched: 8.

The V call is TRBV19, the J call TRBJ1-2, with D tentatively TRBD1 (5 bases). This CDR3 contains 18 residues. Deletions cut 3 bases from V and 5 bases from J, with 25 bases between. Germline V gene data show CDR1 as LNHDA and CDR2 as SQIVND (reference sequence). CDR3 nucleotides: TGTGCCAGTAGTATCCACGGCCCGACAGTCCCTCGACTTTATGGCTACACCTTC. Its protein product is CASSIHGPTVPRLYGYTF.

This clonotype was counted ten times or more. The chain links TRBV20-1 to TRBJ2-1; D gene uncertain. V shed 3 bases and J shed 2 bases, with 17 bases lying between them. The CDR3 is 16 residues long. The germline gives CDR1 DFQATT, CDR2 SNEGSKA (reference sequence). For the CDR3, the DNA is TGCAGTGCTAGCTTCTGGGCGGAGATGGCCTACAATGAGCAGTTCTTC. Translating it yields CSASFWAEMAYNEQFF.

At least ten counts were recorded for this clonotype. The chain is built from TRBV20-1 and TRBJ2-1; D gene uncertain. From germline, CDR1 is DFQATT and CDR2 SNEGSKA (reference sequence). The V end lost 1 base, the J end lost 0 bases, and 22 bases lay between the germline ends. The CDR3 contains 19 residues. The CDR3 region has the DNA TGCAGTGCTAGAGCGATCCTTCACTTAGGAACGAGCTCCTACAATGAGCAGTTCTTC. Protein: CSARAILHLGTSSYNEQFF.

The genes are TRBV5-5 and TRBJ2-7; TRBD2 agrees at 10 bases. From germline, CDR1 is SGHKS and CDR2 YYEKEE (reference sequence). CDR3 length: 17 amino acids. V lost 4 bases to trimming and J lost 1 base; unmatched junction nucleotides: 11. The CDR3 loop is CASSPHGTSALSYEQYF. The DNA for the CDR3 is TGTGCCAGCAGCCCACATGGGACTAGCGCCCTATCCTACGAGCAGTACTTC.

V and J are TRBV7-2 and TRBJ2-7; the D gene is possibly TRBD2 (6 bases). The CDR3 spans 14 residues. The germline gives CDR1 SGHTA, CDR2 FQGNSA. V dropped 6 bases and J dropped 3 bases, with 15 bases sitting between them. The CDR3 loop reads CASRKRGTDYEQYF. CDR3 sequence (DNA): TGTGCCAGCAGGAAGCGCGGGACCGACTACGAGCAGTACTTC.

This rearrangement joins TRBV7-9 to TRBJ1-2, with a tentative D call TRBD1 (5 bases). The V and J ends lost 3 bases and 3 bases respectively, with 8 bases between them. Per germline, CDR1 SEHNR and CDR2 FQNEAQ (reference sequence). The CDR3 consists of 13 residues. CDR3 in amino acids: CASSFVGDYGYTF. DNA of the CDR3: TGTGCCAGCAGCTTTGTGGGGGACTATGGCTACACCTTC.

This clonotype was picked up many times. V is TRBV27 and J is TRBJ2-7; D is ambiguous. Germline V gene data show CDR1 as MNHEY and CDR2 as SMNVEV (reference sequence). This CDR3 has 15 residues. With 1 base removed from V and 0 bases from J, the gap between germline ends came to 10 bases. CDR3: CASSLYGIGSYEQYF. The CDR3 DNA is TGTGCCAGCAGTTTATATGGGATTGGCTCCTACGAGCAGTACTTC.

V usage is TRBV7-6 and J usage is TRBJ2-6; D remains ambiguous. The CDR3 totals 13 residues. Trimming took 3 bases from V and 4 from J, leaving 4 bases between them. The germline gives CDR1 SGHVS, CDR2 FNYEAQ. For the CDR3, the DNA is TGTGCCAGCAGCTTTTCAGGGGCCAACGTCCTGACTTTC. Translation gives CASSFSGANVLTF.

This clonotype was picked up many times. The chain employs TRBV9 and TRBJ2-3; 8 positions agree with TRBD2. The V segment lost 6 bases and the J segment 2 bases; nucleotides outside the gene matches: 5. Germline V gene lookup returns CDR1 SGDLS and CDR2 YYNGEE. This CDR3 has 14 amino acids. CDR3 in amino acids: CASTPGGYTDTQYF. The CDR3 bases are TGTGCCAGCACCCCGGGGGGGTACACAGATACGCAGTATTTT.